The present TCR beta chain was sequenced within a study of T-cell memory formation after mild COVID-19. Study as a whole: Clusters were largely donor specific.

Whole-study findings and limits: The authors did not confirm SARS-CoV-2 specificity of second-wave clones peaking day 37. Some clones that responded turned up in pre-infection memory, which suggests that cross-reactive memory joined in. Day 15 to 85 contracting clones showed balanced CD4/CD8; later expanders leaned CD4+.

In its sample, this clonotype was seen a few times. As yet, its antigen is unknown. TCRdb used MiXCR to reprocess the 5' RACE reads, holding one entry per CDR3 protein. The top ten clones hold approximately 25% of a sample with just under 50,000 distinct CDR3 sequences, approximately 12% of them seen once. Germline lookup yields CDR1 SGHTA and CDR2 FQGTGA. V lost 0 bases to trimming and J lost 1 base, with 3 bases between them. The CDR3 totals 13 residues. Sequenced: PBMCs or a T cell subset sorted from them (not recorded which). V and J are TRBV7-3 and TRBJ1-1; no clear D. This receptor was identified in a man aged 18 to 29 who had mild COVID-19 (a few samples of this study predate the infection). Cell type and time point are not known. The CDR3 is CASSLTANTEAFF. CDR3 coding DNA: TGTGCCAGCAGCTTAACGGCGAACACTGAAGCTTTCTTT.